These 3 T cell receptor beta chains share one sample of origin, sequenced in a study of blood T cell repertoires in COVID-19 (TCRdb year 2020). The method was the immunoSEQ multiplex PCR assay. As stored in TCRdb, this immuneACCESS dataset retains in-frame rearrangements with V and J assigned. A fraction of the clones does not appear; measured against another copy, unresolved V genes explain less than half of the discrepancy, and the remainder lacks a known reason. Counted in this sample were 200,000 to 250,000 clones; around 91% of them appeared once. The ten most abundant clones make up around 4.8% of the sample. Sequenced material: peripheral blood. All receptors derive from a woman in her 40s with acute or convalescent COVID-19.

This chain uses TRBV9 with TRBJ2-4, with D perhaps matching TRBD2 (6 bases). The CDR3 covers 12 residues. Germline CDR1 and CDR2: SGDLS and YYNGEE. V shed 0 bases and J shed 14 bases, with 12 bases lying between them. CDR3 DNA: TGTGCCAGCAGCGTAGGTGCGGGGCCCAAGTACTTC. This translates into CASSVGAGPKYF. Full variable domain (rest looked up from reference TRBV9 and TRBJ2-4): DSGVTQTPKHLITATGQRVTLRCSPRSGDLSVYWYQQSLDQGLQFLIQYYNGEERAKGNILERFSAQQFPDLHSELNLSSLELGDSALYFCASSVGAGPKYFGAGTRLSVL.

The chain couples TRBV3-1 (or the pseudogene TRBV3-2) to TRBJ2-2; TRBD1 aligns across 7 bases. The CDR3 consists of 15 residues. The germline V gene has CDR1 LGHDT and CDR2 YNNKEL (reference sequence). The ends lost 4 bases at V and 0 bases at J; junction bases unmatched: 2. The CDR3: CASSRTGSNTGELFF. The CDR3 DNA is TGTGCCAGCAGCCGGACAGGCTCGAACACCGGGGAGCTGTTTTTT.

The genes are TRBV12-3 or TRBV12-4 and TRBJ1-1; TRBD1 aligns across 8 bases. V lost 8 bases, J lost 4 bases, and 6 bases stayed unmatched. The CDR3 is made up of 13 amino acids. The CDR3 region has the DNA TGTGCCAGCGTGGACAGGGAGGGCACTGAAGCTTTCTTT. Protein sequence: CASVDREGTEAFF.